These 18 T cell receptor beta chains share one sample of origin, sequenced in a study of regulatory T cells in long-lasting Graves disease. Noted time point: newly diagnosed GD, antithyroid drugs for less than 3 months. PBMC RNA was the source of the TCR library. Both iRepertoire HTBI primers and Arm-PCR of CDR3 regions were used to build the TCR beta libraries. One entry per CDR3 protein results from TCRdb running MiXCR on the multiplex PCR reads. The sample contains over 300,000 distinct CDR3 sequences, around 15% of which appear only once. The material was peripheral blood mononuclear cells (PBMCs), obtained at new diagnosis, from a patient treated with antithyroid drugs. Receptor source: a female donor with Graves disease.

This clonotype was recorded at least ten times. The J gene is TRBJ2-3, the V gene TRBV2, with 13 bases matching TRBD2. The V segment lost 4 bases and the J segment 1 base; nucleotides outside the gene matches: 2. Germline V gene data show CDR1 as SNHLY and CDR2 as FYNNEI. This CDR3 comprises 16 residues. The CDR3 DNA sequence: TGTGCCAGCAGTGGGGGGACTAGCGGGGGCACAGATACGCAGTATTTT. Protein product: CASSGGTSGGTDTQYF.

J is TRBJ2-3 and V is TRBV9; possibly TRBD2 for D (6 bases). The V end was cut by 0 bases, the J end by 4 bases, with 18 bases between. Germline CDR1 is SGDLS and CDR2 is YYNGEE. The CDR3 runs 17 residues. Written as DNA, the CDR3 is TGTGCCAGCAGCGTAGGTTACGGGGGATCACCCGCAGATACGCAGTATTTT. Protein product: CASSVGYGGSPADTQYF.

This clonotype appeared a few times. This chain connects TRBV7-9 to TRBJ1-1; a weak D match, TRBD1 (6 bases). Germline V gives CDR1 SEHNR, CDR2 FQNEAQ (reference sequence). Trimming took 1 base from V and 0 from J, leaving 12 bases between them. CDR3 length: 16 residues. Here the CDR3 reads CASSLGGGALNTEAFF. In DNA, the CDR3 is TGTGCCAGCAGCTTAGGGGGGGGGGCTTTGAACACTGAAGCTTTCTTT.

This clonotype has at least ten counts. The genes are TRBV2 and TRBJ2-3, with D possibly matching TRBD2 (5 bases). CDR1 SNHLY and CDR2 FYNNEI come from the germline V gene. There are 16 residues in the CDR3. Trimming removed 3 bases at V and 5 bases at J, with 18 bases between. DNA for the CDR3: TGTGCCAGCAGTGAGTTCCCGTCCGGGAAAAAAGATACGCAGTATTTT. It encodes CASSEFPSGKKDTQYF.

This clonotype showed up many times. The rearrangement links TRBV28 to TRBJ1-2; D remains unclear. Germline-derived CDR1 and CDR2 are MDHEN and SYDVKM. V was cut by 7 bases and J by 4 bases, with 13 bases left in between. The CDR3 runs 13 residues. The CDR3 nucleotides are TGTGCCAGCATATCGGAGGGAACCTATGGCTACACCTTC. As protein: CASISEGTYGYTF.

The table lists this clonotype with many counts. The CDR3 here is CASRKDRPSQETQYF. CDR3 bases: TGTGCCAGCAGAAAAGACAGGCCATCACAAGAGACCCAGTACTTC. This chain links TRBV6-1 with TRBJ2-5; D possibly corresponds to TRBD1 (6 bases). The CDR3 is 15 residues long. V lost 6 bases, J lost 2 bases, and 16 bases lay in between. Germline V gene sequence: CDR1 MNHNS, CDR2 SASEGT.

This clonotype occurred many times. CDR3: CSARRDRGNYGYTF. The DNA of the CDR3 is TGCAGTGCTAGAAGGGACAGGGGTAACTATGGCTACACCTTC. The V gene is TRBV20-1, the J gene TRBJ1-2, with 10 bases fitting TRBD1. This CDR3 comprises 14 residues. From germline, CDR1 is DFQATT and CDR2 SNEGSKA (reference sequence). The trim removed 2 bases at V and 1 base at J, leaving 1 base unmatched.

This clonotype was counted many times. V and J are TRBV12-3 or TRBV12-4 and TRBJ1-4; 7 bases agree with TRBD1. The J segment lost 7 bases and the V segment lost 4 bases, leaving 9 bases of the junction unmatched. This CDR3 spans 15 amino acids. The CDR3 spells CASSSNRGKVEKLFF. Here the CDR3 DNA reads TGTGCCAGCAGTTCCAACAGGGGTAAAGTTGAAAAACTGTTTTTT.

The chain recombines TRBV9 with TRBJ2-1; 12 positions agree with TRBD2. The length of the CDR3 is 17 residues. Unmatched junction bases numbered 7, after V lost 4 bases and J lost 2 bases. Germline V gene lookup returns CDR1 SGDLS and CDR2 YYNGEE. The DNA of the CDR3 is TGTGCCAGCAGCCTGGCTAGCGGGAGGGCCACCTACAATGAGCAGTTCTTC. Amino acids: CASSLASGRATYNEQFF.

The chain carries TRBV7-3 and TRBJ1-5, with a tentative D call TRBD1 (6 bases). The germline CDR1 and CDR2 sequences are SGHTA and FQGTGA. This CDR3 contains 16 residues. The V gene lost 0 bases and the J gene lost 9 bases, with 18 bases spanning the gap. Here the CDR3 DNA reads TGTGCCAGCAGCTTAACCCACAGGGCAGGAGAGGGGCCCCAGCATTTT. It codes for CASSLTHRAGEGPQHF. Using reference TRBV7-3 and TRBJ1-5 for the parts outside the CDR3, the full variable domain is GAGVSQTPSNKVTEKGKYVELRCDPISGHTALYWYRQSLGQGPEFLIYFQGTGAADDSGLPNDRFFAVRPEGSVSTLKIQRTERGDSAVYLCASSLTHRAGEGPQHFGDGTRLSIL.

This chain connects TRBV24-1 to TRBJ1-5; D gene unclear. From germline, CDR1 is KGHDR and CDR2 SFDVKD. V lost 5 bases and J 10 bases, leaving 11 bases between the germline ends. The CDR3 consists of 12 residues. DNA for the CDR3: TGTGCCACCAGTGGACCGAGAGGACCCCAGCATTTT. Amino acids: CATSGPRGPQHF.

This clonotype was seen at least ten times. J is TRBJ2-2 and V is TRBV3-1; no reliable D call. Trimming removed 0 bases at V and 8 bases at J, with 13 bases between. Per germline, CDR1 LGHDT and CDR2 YNNKEL (reference sequence). This CDR3 comprises 15 residues. CDR3 loop: CASSQDPPLWGELFF. The CDR3 region has the DNA TGTGCCAGCAGCCAAGATCCACCTTTGTGGGGGGAGCTGTTTTTT.

DNA of the CDR3: TGCAGCGTTTTAGCGGGAGATGCCGGGGAGCTGTTTTTT. Protein product: CSVLAGDAGELFF. V is TRBV29-1 and J is TRBJ2-2; the match to TRBD2 covers 9 bases. The germline CDR1 and CDR2 sequences are SQVTM and ANQGSEA. The CDR3 runs 13 residues. J was trimmed by 6 bases and V by 5 bases; bases with no gene match: 4.

This clonotype was observed at least ten times. This chain joins TRBV30 and TRBJ2-2; D is unresolved. From germline, CDR1 is GTSNPN and CDR2 SVGIG (reference sequence). The CDR3 sequence is 14 residues long. V lost 3 bases, J lost 5 bases, and 13 bases lay in between. CDR3 bases: TGTGCCTGGAGACTGGTTAGCCGGACCGGGGAGCTGTTTTTT. Translating gives CAWRLVSRTGELFF.

This clonotype was seen many times. V usage is TRBV19 and J usage is TRBJ2-1; 7 nucleotides line up with TRBD1. The CDR3 is 13 amino acids. CDR1 and CDR2 from the germline V gene are LNHDA and SQIVND (reference sequence). V trimming: 4 bases; J trimming: 11 bases; junction bases outside the gene matches: 8. This CDR3 reads CASSTYPGQKQFF. The CDR3 region has the DNA TGTGCCAGTAGTACCTATCCGGGACAGAAGCAGTTCTTC.

At least ten counts were recorded for this clonotype. The V and J genes are TRBV2 and TRBJ2-3; 7 nucleotides align to TRBD2. The V gene's germline CDR1 is SNHLY and CDR2 FYNNEI. Unmatched junction bases numbered 5, after V lost 8 bases and J lost 0 bases. The CDR3 totals 14 residues. The CDR3 here is CASELADSTDTQYF. CDR3 DNA: TGTGCCAGCGAGCTAGCGGATAGCACAGATACGCAGTATTTT.

This clonotype was counted many times. The rearrangement uses TRBV25-1 and TRBJ2-2, with unresolved D. V was cut by 3 bases and J by 1 base, with 12 bases left in between. The V gene's germline CDR1 is MGHDK and CDR2 SYGVNS. The CDR3 extends over 16 amino acids. CDR3 bases: TGTGCCAGCAGTGACTCTTTGGACCTGAACACCGGGGAGCTGTTTTTT. It yields the protein CASSDSLDLNTGELFF.

This clonotype was counted at least ten times. CDR3 sequence reads: CAISNYGHEQYF. The CDR3 DNA follows: TGTGCCATCAGCAACTACGGCCACGAGCAGTACTTC. The rearrangement uses TRBV10-3 and TRBJ2-7; the D is unclear. The germline V gene encodes CDR1 ENHRY and CDR2 SYGVKD. Trimming removed 6 bases at V and 5 bases at J, with 11 bases between. The CDR3 length is 12 residues.